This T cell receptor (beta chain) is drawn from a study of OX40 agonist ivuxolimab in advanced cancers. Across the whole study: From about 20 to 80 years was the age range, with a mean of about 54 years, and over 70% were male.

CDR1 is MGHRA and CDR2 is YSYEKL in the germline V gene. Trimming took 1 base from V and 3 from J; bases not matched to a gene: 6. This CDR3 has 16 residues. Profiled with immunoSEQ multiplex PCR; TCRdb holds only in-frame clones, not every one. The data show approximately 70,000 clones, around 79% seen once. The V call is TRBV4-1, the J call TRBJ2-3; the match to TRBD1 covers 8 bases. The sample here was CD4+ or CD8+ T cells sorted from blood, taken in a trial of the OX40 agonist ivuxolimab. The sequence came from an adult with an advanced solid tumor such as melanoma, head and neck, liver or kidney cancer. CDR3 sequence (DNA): TGCGCCAGCAGCCAAGTCGAGACAGGGGTAACAGATACGCAGTATTTT. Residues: CASSQVETGVTDTQYF.